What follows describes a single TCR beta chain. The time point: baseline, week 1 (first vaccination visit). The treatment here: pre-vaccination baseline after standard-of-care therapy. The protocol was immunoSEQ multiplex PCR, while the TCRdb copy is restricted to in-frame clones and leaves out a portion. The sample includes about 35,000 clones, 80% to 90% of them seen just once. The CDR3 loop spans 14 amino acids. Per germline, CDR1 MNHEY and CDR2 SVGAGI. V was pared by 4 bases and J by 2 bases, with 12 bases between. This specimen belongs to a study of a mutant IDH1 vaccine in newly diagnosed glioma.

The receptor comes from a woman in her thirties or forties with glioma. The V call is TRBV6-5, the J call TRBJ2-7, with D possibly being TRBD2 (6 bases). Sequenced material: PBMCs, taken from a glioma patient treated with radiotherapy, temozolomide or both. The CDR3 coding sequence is TGTGCCAGCAGTTCGGGCGGGACCACCTACGAGCAGTACTTC. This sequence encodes CASSSGGTTYEQYF.